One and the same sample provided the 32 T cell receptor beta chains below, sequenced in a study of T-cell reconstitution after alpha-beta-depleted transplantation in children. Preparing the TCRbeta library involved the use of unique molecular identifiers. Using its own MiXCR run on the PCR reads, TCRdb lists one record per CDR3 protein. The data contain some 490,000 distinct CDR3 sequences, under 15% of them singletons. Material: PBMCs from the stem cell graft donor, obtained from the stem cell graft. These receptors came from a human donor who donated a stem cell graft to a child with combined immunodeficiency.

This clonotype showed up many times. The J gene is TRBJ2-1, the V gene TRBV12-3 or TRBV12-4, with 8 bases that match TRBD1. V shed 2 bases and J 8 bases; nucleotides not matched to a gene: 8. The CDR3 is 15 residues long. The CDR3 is CASSLSGQGQDEQFF. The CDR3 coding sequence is TGTGCCAGCAGTTTATCCGGACAGGGACAGGATGAGCAGTTCTTC.

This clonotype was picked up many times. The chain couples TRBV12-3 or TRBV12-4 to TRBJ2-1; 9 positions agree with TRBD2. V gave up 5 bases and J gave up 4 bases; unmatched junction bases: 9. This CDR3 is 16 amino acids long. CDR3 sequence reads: CASSPYSSGVYNEQFF. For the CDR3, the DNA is TGTGCCAGCAGTCCGTACTCTAGCGGGGTATACAATGAGCAGTTCTTC.

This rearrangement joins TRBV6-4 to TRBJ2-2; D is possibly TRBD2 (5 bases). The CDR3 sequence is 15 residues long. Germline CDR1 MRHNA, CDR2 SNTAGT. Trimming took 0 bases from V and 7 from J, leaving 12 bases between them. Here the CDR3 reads CASSDSSGGGGELFF. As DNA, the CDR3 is TGTGCCAGCAGTGACTCTTCTGGAGGAGGCGGGGAGCTGTTTTTT.

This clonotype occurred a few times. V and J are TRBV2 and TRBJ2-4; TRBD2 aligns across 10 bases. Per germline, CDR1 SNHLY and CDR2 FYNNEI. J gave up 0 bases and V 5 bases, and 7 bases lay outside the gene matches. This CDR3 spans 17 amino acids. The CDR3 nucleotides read TGTGCCAGCAGTACCCCCGGACTAGCGGTAGCCAAAAACATTCAGTACTTC. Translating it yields CASSTPGLAVAKNIQYF. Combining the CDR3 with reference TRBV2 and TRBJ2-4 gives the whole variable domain EPEVTQTPSHQVTQMGQEVILRCVPISNHLYFYWYRQILGQKVEFLVSFYNNEISEKSEIFDDQFSVERPDGSNFTLKIRSTKLEDSAMYFCASSTPGLAVAKNIQYFGAGTRLSVL.

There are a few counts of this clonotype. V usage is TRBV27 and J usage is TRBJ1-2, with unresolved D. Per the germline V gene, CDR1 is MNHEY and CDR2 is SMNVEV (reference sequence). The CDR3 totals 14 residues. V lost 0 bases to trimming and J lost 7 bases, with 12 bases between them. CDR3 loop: CASSLSPTNVGYTF. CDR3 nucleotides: TGTGCCAGCAGTTTATCACCGACTAACGTTGGCTACACCTTC.

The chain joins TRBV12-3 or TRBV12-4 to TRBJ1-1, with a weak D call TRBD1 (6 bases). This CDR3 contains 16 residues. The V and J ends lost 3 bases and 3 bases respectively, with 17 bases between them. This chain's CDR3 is CASSLGLGGTDTEAFF. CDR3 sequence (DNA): TGTGCCAGCAGTTTGGGGTTGGGGGGCACGGACACTGAAGCTTTCTTT.

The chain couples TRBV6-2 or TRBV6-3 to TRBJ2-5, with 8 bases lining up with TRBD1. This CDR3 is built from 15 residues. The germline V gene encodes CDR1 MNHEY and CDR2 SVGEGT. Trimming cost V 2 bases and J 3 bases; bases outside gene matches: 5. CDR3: CASSYATGAEETQYF. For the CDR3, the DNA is TGTGCCAGCAGTTACGCGACAGGGGCCGAAGAGACCCAGTACTTC.

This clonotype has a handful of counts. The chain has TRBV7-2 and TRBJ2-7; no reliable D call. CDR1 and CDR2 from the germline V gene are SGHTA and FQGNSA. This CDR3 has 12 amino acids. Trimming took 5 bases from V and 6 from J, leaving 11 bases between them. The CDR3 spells CASSLQTGEQYF. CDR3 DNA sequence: TGTGCCAGCAGCCTACAGACCGGCGAGCAGTACTTC.

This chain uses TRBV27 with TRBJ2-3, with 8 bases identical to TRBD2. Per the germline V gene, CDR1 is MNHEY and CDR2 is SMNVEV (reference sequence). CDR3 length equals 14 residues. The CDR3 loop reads CTTAGEPLVDTQYF. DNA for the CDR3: TGTACCACAGCGGGAGAACCCCTCGTAGATACGCAGTATTTT.

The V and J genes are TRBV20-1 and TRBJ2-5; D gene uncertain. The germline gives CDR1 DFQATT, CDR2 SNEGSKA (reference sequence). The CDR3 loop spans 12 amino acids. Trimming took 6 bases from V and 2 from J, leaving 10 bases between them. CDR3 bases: TGCAGTGCCCTCAGAGTACAAGAGACCCAGTACTTC. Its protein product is CSALRVQETQYF.

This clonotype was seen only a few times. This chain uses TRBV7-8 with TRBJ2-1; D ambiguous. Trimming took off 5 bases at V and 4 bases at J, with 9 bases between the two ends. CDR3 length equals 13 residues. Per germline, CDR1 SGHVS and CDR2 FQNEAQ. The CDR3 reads CASSHWGYNEQFF. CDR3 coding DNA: TGTGCCAGCAGCCATTGGGGTTACAATGAGCAGTTCTTC. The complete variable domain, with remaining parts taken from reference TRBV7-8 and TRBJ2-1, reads GAGVSQSPRYKVAKRGQDVALRCDPISGHVSLFWYQQALGQGPEFLTYFQNEAQLDKSGLPSDRFFAERPEGSVSTLKIQRTQQEDSAVYLCASSHWGYNEQFFGPGTRLTVL.

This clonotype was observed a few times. DNA for the CDR3: TGCAGTGCCACTAGCGGGAGGGGCACAGATACGCAGTATTTT. Translating gives CSATSGRGTDTQYF. The chain joins TRBV20-1 to TRBJ2-3; 13 nucleotides line up with TRBD2. This CDR3 has 14 residues. Per germline, CDR1 DFQATT and CDR2 SNEGSKA (reference sequence). J was trimmed by 1 base and V by 6 bases; bases with no gene match: 1.

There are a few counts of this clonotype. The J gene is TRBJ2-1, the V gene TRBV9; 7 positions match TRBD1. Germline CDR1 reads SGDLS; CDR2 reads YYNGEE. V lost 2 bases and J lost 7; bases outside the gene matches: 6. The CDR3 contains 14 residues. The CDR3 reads CASSVEGAQNEQFF. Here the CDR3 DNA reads TGTGCCAGCAGCGTTGAGGGGGCGCAAAATGAGCAGTTCTTC.

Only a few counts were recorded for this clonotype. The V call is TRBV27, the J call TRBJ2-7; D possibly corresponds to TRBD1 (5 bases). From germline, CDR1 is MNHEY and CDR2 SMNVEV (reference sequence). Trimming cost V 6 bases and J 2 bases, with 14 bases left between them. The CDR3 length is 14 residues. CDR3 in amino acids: CASSPRTYAYEQYF. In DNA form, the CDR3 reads TGTGCCAGCAGCCCCCGGACATATGCCTACGAGCAGTACTTC.

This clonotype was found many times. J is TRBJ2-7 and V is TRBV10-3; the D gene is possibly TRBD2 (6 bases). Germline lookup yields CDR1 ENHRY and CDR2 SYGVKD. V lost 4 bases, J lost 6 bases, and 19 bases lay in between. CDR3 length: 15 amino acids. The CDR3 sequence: CAISGTPGDESEQYF. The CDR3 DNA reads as TGTGCCATCAGTGGAACTCCGGGGGACGAGTCCGAGCAGTACTTC.

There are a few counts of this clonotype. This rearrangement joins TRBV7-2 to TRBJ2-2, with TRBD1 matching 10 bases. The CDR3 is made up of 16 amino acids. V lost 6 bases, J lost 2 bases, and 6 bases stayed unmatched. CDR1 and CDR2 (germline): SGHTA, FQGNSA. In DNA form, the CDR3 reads TGTGCCAGCAGTCACGACAGGGGGCGCAACACCGGGGAGCTGTTTTTT. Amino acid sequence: CASSHDRGRNTGELFF.

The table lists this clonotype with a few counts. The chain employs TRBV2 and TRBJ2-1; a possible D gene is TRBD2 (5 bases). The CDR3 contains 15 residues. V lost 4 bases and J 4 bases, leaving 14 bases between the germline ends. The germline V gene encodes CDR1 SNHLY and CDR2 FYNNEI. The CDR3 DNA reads TGTGCCAGCAGTGGGCTTGCGGGTGGGTACAATGAGCAGTTCTTC. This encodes CASSGLAGGYNEQFF.

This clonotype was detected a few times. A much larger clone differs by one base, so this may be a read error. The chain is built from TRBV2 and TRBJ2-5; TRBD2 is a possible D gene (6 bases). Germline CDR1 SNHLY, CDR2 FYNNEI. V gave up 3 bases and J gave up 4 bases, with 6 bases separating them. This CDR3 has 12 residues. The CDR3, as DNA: TGTGCCAGCAGTGACGGGAGAGAGACCCAGTACTTC. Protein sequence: CASSDGRETQYF.

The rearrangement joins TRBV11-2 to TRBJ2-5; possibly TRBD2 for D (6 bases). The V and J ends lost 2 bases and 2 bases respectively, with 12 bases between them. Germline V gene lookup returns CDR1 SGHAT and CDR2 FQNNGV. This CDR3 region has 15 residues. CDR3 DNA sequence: TGTGCCAGCAGCTTAAGTTGGGACTTTCAAGAGACCCAGTACTTC. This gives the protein CASSLSWDFQETQYF.

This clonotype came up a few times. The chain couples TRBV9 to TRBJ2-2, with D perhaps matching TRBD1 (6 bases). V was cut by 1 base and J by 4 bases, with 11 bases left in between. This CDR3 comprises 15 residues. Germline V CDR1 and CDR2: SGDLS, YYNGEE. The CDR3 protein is CASSVQDSPTGELFF. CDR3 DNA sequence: TGTGCCAGCAGCGTACAGGACAGCCCCACCGGGGAGCTGTTTTTT.

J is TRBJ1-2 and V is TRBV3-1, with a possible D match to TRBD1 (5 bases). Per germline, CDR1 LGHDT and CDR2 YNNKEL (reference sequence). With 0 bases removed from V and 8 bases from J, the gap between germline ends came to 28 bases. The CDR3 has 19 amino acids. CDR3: CASSQDGRWSVRDRRGYTF. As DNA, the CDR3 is TGTGCCAGCAGCCAAGATGGTCGGTGGTCGGTCAGGGACCGTCGGGGCTACACCTTC.

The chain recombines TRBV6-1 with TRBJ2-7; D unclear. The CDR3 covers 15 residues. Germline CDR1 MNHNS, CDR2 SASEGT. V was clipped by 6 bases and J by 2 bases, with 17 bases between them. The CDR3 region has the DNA TGTGCCAGCAGGCTTTTTAGGGATTTTACCTACGAGCAGTACTTC. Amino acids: CASRLFRDFTYEQYF.

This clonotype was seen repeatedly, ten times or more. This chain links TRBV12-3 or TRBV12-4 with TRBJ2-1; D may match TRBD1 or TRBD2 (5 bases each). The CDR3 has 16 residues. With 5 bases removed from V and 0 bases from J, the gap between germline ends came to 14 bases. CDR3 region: CASSPRDDSSYNEQFF. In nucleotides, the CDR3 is TGTGCCAGCAGTCCCCGGGACGACAGCTCCTACAATGAGCAGTTCTTC.

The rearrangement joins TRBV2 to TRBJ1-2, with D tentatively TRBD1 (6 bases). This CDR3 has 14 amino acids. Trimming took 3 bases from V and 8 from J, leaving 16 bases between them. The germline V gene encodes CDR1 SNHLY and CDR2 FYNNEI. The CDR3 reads CASSEARGEFGYTF. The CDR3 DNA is TGTGCCAGCAGTGAGGCCAGGGGAGAGTTCGGCTACACCTTC.

The CDR3 loop reads CASSLGTGTHYGYTF. In nucleotides, the CDR3 is TGTGCCAGCAGCTTGGGGACAGGGACCCACTATGGCTACACCTTC. The chain links TRBV5-6 to TRBJ1-2, with 8 bases identical to TRBD1. Germline CDR1 SGHDT, CDR2 YYEEEE. The V gene end was trimmed by 0 bases and the J gene end by 3 bases; junction bases not matched to a gene: 4. CDR3 length equals 15 residues.

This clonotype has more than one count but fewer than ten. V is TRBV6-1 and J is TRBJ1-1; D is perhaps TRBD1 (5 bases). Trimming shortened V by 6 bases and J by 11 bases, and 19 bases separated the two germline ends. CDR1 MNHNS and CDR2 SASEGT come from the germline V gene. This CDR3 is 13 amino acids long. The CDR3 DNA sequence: TGTGCCAGCAGGCCAGGGAGCAACGTTGACGCTTTCTTT. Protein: CASRPGSNVDAFF.

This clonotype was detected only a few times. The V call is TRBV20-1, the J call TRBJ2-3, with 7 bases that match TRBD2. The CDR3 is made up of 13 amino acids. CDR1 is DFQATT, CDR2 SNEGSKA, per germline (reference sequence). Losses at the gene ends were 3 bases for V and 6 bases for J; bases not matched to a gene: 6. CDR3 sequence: CSARAGAIDTQYF. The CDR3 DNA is TGCAGTGCTAGGGCGGGAGCAATCGATACGCAGTATTTT.

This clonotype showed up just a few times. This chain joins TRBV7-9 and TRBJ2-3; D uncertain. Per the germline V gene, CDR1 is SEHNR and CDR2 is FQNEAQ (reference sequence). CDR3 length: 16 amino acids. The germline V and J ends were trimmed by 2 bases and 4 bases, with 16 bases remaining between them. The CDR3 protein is CASSLNRASVADTQYF. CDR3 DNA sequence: TGTGCCAGCAGCTTAAATCGGGCTAGTGTTGCAGATACGCAGTATTTT.

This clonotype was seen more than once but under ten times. CDR3 sequence: CASSSTLNTGELFF. CDR3 nucleotides: TGCGCCAGCAGCTCGACTCTGAACACCGGGGAGCTGTTTTTT. J is TRBJ2-2 and V is TRBV5-1; no reliable D call. The CDR3 extends over 14 amino acids. Germline V lookup: CDR1 SGHRS, CDR2 YFSETQ. Trimming shortened V by 3 bases and J by 1 base, and 7 bases separated the two germline ends.

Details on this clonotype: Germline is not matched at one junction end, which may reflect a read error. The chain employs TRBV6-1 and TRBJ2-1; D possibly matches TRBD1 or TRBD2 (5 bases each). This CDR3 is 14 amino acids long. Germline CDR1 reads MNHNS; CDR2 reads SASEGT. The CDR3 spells CASREGTSYNEQFF. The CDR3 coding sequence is TGTGCCAGCAGGGAAGGGACCAGTTACAATGAGCAGTTCTTC.

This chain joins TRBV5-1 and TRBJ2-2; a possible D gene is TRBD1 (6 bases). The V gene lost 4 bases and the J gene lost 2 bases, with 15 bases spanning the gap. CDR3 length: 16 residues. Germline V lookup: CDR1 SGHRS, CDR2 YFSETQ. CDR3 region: CASSARPGENTGELFF. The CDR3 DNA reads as TGCGCCAGCAGCGCCCGTCCAGGGGAAAACACCGGGGAGCTGTTTTTT.

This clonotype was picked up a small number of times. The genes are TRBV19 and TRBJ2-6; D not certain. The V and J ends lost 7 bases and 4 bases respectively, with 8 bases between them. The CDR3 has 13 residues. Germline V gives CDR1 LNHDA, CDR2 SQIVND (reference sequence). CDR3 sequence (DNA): TGTGCCAGTAACCAATACGGGGCCAACGTCCTGACTTTC. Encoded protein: CASNQYGANVLTF. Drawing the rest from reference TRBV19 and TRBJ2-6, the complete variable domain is DGGITQSPKYLFRKEGQNVTLSCEQNLNHDAMYWYRQDPGQGLRLIYYSQIVNDFQKGDIAEGYSVSREKKESFPLTVTSAQKNPTAFYLCASNQYGANVLTFGAGSRLTVL.